This T cell receptor (beta chain) is drawn from a study of T cells in Graves' hyperthyroidism and ophthalmopathy. Study-level points and caveats: Most thyroid-expanded clonotypes above 0.001 were also found in blood. Patients with ophthalmopathy were separated from those with stable hyperthyroidism by a 13 V-J model.

An absence of ophthalmopathy progression within 18 months meant stable Graves' hyperthyroidism. Diagnosis of hyperthyroidism was new in patients aged 18 to 65, and its duration was under 2 months. This CDR3 contains 15 residues. After removal of 0 bases from V and 9 bases from J, the junction contained 7 bases not matched to a gene. Amplification of TCR beta CDR3 regions used RNA as the template. Researchers ran a first-round RT-PCR on the TCR CDR3 using the HTBI primer set. TCRdb redid the calling of the multiplex PCR reads with MiXCR, one entry per CDR3 protein. The data show some 800,000 distinct CDR3 sequences, over 35% seen once. This clonotype was seen a single time. Its antigen is as yet unknown.

The sequenced sample consisted of blood. The receptor comes from a young man with Graves' hyperthyroidism. J is TRBJ2-5 and V is TRBV12-3 or TRBV12-4; 10 nucleotides agree with TRBD1. The CDR3 bases are TGTGCCAGCAGTTTAGCGGGACAGGGGCCGATGGCCCAGTACTTC. This codes for CASSLAGQGPMAQYF.